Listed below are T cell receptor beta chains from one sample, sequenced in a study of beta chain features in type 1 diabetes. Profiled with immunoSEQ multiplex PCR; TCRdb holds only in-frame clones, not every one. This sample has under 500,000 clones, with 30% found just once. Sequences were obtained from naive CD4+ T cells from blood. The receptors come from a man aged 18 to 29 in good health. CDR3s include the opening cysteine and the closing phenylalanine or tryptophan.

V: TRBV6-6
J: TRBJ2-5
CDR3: CASSSTGGRETQYF

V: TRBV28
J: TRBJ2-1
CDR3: CASSSPGLASYNEQFF

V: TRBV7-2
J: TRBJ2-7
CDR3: CASSLVASVGEQYF

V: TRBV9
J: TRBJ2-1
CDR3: CASSVAGTGNNEQFF

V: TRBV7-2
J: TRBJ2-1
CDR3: CASSTTIDEQFF

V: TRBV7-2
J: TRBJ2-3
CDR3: CASSDHGTSTDTQYF

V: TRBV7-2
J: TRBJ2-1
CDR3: CASSLAGSSYNEQFF

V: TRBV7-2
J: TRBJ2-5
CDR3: CASSSSGGALQETQYF

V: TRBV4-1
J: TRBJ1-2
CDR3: CASSQDQGFTGYTF

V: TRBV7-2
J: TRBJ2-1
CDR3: CASSFSSSYNEQFF

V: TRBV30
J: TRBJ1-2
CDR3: CAGQVAYGYTF

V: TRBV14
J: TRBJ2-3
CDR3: CASSQRTARTDTQYF

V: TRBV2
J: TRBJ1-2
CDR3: CAETDRIDYGYTF

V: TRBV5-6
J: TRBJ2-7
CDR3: CASSPAGALPHEQYF

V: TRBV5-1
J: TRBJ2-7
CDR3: CASSFTGVHEQYF

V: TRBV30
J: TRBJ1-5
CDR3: CAWSVSEGQPQHF